This T cell receptor beta chain emerged from a study of early T cells in non-severe SARS-CoV-2 infection. Individually, cDNA molecules had unique molecular identifiers attached to them. TCRdb processed the 5' RACE reads anew with MiXCR; each CDR3 protein has one entry. The repertoire holds around 44,000 distinct CDR3 sequences, with 8.5% to 10% as singletons. The table lists this clonotype with many counts. The V segment lost 5 bases and the J segment 5 bases; nucleotides outside the gene matches: 7. CDR1 and CDR2 from the germline V gene are LNHDA and SQIVND (reference sequence). CDR3 size: 14 residues.

V is TRBV19 and J is TRBJ2-3; 7 bases match TRBD1. Material for sequencing was whole blood. This clonotype originated in an adult who was a healthcare worker with PCR-confirmed SARS-CoV-2 infection or an uninfected control (not recorded which). Written as DNA, the CDR3 is TGTGCCAGTAGTGAATGGGCAGGGGGAGATACGCAGTATTTT. This codes for CASSEWAGGDTQYF.